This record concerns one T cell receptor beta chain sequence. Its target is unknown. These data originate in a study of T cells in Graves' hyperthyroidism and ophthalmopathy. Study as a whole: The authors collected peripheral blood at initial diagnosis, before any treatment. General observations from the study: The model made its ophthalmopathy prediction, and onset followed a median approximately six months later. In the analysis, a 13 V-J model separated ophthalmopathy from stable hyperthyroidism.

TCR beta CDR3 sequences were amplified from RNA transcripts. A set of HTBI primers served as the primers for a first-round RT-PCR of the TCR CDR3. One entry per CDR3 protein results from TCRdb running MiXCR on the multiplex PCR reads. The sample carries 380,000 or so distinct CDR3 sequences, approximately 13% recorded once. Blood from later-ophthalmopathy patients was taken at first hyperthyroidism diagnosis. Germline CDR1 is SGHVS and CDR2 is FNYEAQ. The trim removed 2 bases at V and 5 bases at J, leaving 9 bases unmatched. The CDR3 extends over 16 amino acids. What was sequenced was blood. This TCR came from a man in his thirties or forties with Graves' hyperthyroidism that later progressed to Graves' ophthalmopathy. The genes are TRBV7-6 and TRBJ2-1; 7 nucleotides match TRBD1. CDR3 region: CASSLPGTVNNNEQFF. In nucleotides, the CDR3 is TGTGCCAGCAGCTTACCCGGGACAGTTAATAACAATGAGCAGTTCTTC.